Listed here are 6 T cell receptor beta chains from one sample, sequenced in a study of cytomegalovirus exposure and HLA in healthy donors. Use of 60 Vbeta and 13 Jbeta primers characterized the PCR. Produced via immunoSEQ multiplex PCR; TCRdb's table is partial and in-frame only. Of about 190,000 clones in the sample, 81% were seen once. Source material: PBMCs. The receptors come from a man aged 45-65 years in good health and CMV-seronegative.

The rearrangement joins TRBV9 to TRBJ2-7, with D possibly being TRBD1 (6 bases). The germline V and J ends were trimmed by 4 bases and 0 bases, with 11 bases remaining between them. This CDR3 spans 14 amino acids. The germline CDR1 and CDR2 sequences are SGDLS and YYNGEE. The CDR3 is CASSLGQGSYEQYF. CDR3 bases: TGTGCCAGCAGCTTGGGACAAGGCTCCTACGAGCAGTACTTC.

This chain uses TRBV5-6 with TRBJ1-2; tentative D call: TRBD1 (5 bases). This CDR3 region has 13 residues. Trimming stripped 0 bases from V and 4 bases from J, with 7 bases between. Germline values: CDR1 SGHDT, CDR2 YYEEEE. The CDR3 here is CASSLAGGYGYTF. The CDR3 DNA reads TGTGCCAGCAGCTTGGCCGGGGGCTATGGCTACACCTTC.

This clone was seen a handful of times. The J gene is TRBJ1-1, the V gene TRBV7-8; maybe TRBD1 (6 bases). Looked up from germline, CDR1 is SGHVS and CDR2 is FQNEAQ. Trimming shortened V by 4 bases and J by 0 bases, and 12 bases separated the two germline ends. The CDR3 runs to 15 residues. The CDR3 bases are TGTGCCAGCAGCTCGCCACAGGGACTGAACACTGAAGCTTTCTTT. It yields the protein CASSSPQGLNTEAFF.

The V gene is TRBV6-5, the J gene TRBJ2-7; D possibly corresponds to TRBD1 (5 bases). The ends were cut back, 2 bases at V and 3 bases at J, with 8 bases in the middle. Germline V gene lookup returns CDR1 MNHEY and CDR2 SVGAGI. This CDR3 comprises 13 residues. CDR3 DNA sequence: TGTGCCAGCAGTTACCGACAGAACTACGAGCAGTACTTC. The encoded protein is CASSYRQNYEQYF.

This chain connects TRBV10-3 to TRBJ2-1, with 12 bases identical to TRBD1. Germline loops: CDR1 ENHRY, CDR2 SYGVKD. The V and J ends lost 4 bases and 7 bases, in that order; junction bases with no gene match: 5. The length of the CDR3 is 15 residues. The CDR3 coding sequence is TGTGCCATCAGTGTGGGACAGGGGGCGAGTAATGAGCAGTTCTTC. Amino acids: CAISVGQGASNEQFF.

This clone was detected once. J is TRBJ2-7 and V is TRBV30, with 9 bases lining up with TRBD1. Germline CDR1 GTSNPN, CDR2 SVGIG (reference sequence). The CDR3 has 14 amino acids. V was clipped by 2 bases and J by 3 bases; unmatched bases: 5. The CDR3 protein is CAWSRGTGLYEQYF. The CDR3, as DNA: TGTGCCTGGAGTCGGGGGACAGGGCTCTACGAGCAGTACTTC.